This TCR beta chain was identified during a study of CD8 T cells in Susac syndrome. The germline V gene has CDR1 SGHDT and CDR2 YYEEEE. Losses at the gene ends were 4 bases for V and 6 bases for J; bases not matched to a gene: 4. This CDR3 has 14 residues. This clonotype was recorded a few times. Reverse transcription of roughly 0.5 to 1 ug RNA was performed with random hexamers. An immunoSEQ multiplex PCR amplified TCR beta CDR3 over 54 Vbeta and 13 Jbeta. TCRdb re-called the immunoSEQ multiplex PCR reads through MiXCR, storing one row per CDR3 protein. The table lists some 160,000 distinct CDR3 sequences, 92% of them singletons. Blood CD8+ and CD4+ T cells underwent high-throughput TCR beta sequencing. TEMRA cells were FACS-enriched, with CD8+ and CD4+ T cells isolated negatively.

The sequence derives from a human donor in good health. Sequencing used CD4+ T cells from PBMCs. This chain links TRBV5-6 with TRBJ2-7; 13 nucleotides match TRBD2. DNA of the CDR3: TGTGCCAGCAGCCAGGGACTAGCGGGAAGCGAGCAGTACTTC. This translates into CASSQGLAGSEQYF.